Sequencing of this TCR beta chain was carried out in a study of blood T cell repertoires in COVID-19. Across the study: Both acute and convalescent COVID-19 samples were obtained from the United States, Italy and Spain. PBMCs, B-cell-depleted T cells, or T cells provided the cDNA or gDNA that made up the material.

Per the original data handling: Nucleated cell counts were estimated from reference gene primer amplification. Profiled with immunoSEQ multiplex PCR; TCRdb holds only in-frame clones, not every one. V, J and clone size are taken as reported in that table, and D and trimming were inferred from the DNA itself. Among 75,000 or so clones listed, around 90% were seen once. Germline V gives CDR1 SGHVS, CDR2 FQNEAQ. V lost 0 bases and J 6 bases, leaving 6 bases between the germline ends. CDR3 length equals 13 residues. This receptor was identified in a man aged 45-65 years with acute or convalescent COVID-19. The chain recombines TRBV7-8 with TRBJ1-5; D possibly corresponds to TRBD1 (5 bases). Material for sequencing was peripheral blood. The CDR3: CASSLAGAQPQHF. The CDR3 DNA sequence: TGTGCCAGCAGCTTAGCAGGGGCTCAGCCCCAGCATTTT.